These T cell receptor beta chains were read from a single sample in a study of blood T cells in healthy people across ages. MiXCR, run by TCRdb on the 5' RACE reads, gives a single entry per CDR3 protein. Found here are 1.8 million or so distinct CDR3 sequences, about two fifths of them singletons; the top ten hold roughly 24%. Source material: blood. All receptors derive from a human donor in good health. Both conserved end residues are part of each CDR3. The D gene is left open where the match is weak. Only some rows state a clone size, as once, few, many or a class for expanded clones.

size | J | D | V | DNA | CDR3
- | TRBJ2-7 | TRBD2 | TRBV11-2 | TGTGCCAGCAGCTCAACCGGGACTAGCGTTCCCTACGAGCAGTACTTC | CASSSTGTSVPYEQYF
- | TRBJ2-7 | - | TRBV10-3 | TGTGCCATCAGTTTCACACCCCAGAGAGGGGCTCAGAAATCCTACAAGCAGTACTTC | CAISFTPQRGAQKSYKQYF
few | TRBJ1-1 | - | TRBV12-3/TRBV12-4 | TGTGCCAGCAGTTATGGACTGGACACTGAAGCTTTCTTT | CASSYGLDTEAFF
- | TRBJ2-5 | - | TRBV24-1 | TGTGCCACCAGTGATTTGCAGTCCGGCGACCAACCAGAGACCCAGTACTTC | CATSDLQSGDQPETQYF
- | TRBJ2-7 | TRBD1 | TRBV20-1 | TGCAGTGCTAGGACGGTCGGCGGTAGGAGGGGACAGGGTGTTTACGAGCAGTACTTC | CSARTVGGRRGQGVYEQYF
- | TRBJ1-4 | - | TRBV20-1 | TGCAGTGCGTCCGAAGACGGGGGGCAGAGTGAAAAACTGTTTTTT | CSASEDGGQSEKLFF
- | TRBJ2-1 | - | TRBV4-3 | TGCGCCAGCAGCCAAGGGGCCACTCACAATGAGCAGTTCTTC | CASSQGATHNEQFF
- | TRBJ2-7 | TRBD2 | TRBV28 | TGTGCCAGCAGTCGGGGGGGAGGGACAAGGAGCTCCTACGAGCAGTACTTC | CASSRGGGTRSSYEQYF
- | TRBJ1-2 | - | TRBV11-1 | TGTGCCAGCAGCTCCGCGGGTTCCGCTGTCTATGGCTACACCTTC | CASSSAGSAVYGYTF
- | TRBJ2-7 | - | TRBV7-2 | TGTGCCAGCAGCTCCCGGCAGGGGTACGCCTACGAGCAGTACTTC | CASSSRQGYAYEQYF
few | TRBJ2-6 | - | TRBV6-5 | TGTGCCAGCAGCGGACCCTTTCGGCTATCTGGGGCCAACGTCCTGACTTTC | CASSGPFRLSGANVLTF
- | TRBJ1-2 | - | TRBV7-2 | TGTGCCAGCAGCTTAGTACAGTACCAAGCTAACTATGGCTACACCTTC | CASSLVQYQANYGYTF
- | TRBJ2-1 | TRBD2 | TRBV12-3/TRBV12-4 | TGTGCCAGCAGTCATTTCCTGCTAGCGGGGGGCCGAGAGCAGTTCTTC | CASSHFLLAGGREQFF
few | TRBJ2-3 | - | TRBV5-1 | TGCGCCAGCAGCTTCCAACCGGGTCTTGGCACAGATACGCAGTATTTT | CASSFQPGLGTDTQYF
few | TRBJ2-2 | - | TRBV6-2/TRBV6-3 | TGTGCCAGCACTTCTCGGTCTTACACCGGGGAGCTGTTTTTT | CASTSRSYTGELFF
- | TRBJ2-3 | - | TRBV29-1 | TGCAGCGTCCTAGCCCACACCAAATTCACAGATACGCAGTATTTT | CSVLAHTKFTDTQYF
few | TRBJ2-7 | - | TRBV28 | TGTGCCAGCAGTGCGGCGGGGGAGCAGTACTTC | CASSAAGEQYF
- | TRBJ1-4 | - | TRBV6-6 | TGTGCCAGCAGCTCTGATCGGGGCATCCGGGCTAATGAAAAACTGTTTTTT | CASSSDRGIRANEKLFF
few | TRBJ2-5 | TRBD1 | TRBV6-2/TRBV6-3 | TGTGCCAGCACCCTTGGACAGGGCAAAGAGACCCAGTACTTC | CASTLGQGKETQYF
few | TRBJ1-2 | - | TRBV2 | TGTGCCAGCAGTATAACAGTTAACTATGGCTACACCTTC | CASSITVNYGYTF
- | TRBJ2-1 | - | TRBV7-9 | TGTGCCAGCAGCTTAGCGGATGGGACGATCAATGAGCAGTTCTTC | CASSLADGTINEQFF
once | TRBJ2-1 | - | TRBV30 | TGTGCCTACACAGGGTCCTCCTACAATGAGCAGTTCTTC | CAYTGSSYNEQFF
- | TRBJ2-7 | - | TRBV5-1 | TGCGCCAGCAGCGGGGAGACAGGAAAGATTTCCTACGAGCAGTACTTC | CASSGETGKISYEQYF
- | TRBJ2-7 | - | TRBV6-1 | TGTGCCAGCAGGGAGGGATCACAGGGTTGGGAGCAGTACTTC | CASREGSQGWEQYF
- | TRBJ2-5 | - | TRBV24-1 | TGTGCCACCAGTGACTACACTAAGGAGGGGGAGACCCAGTACTTC | CATSDYTKEGETQYF
- | TRBJ2-6 | TRBD2 | TRBV5-1 | TGCGCCAGCAGCCAAAGCGGGGGGTGGAGCTCTGGGGCCAACGTCCTGACTTTC | CASSQSGGWSSGANVLTF
- | TRBJ2-5 | TRBD1 | TRBV14 | TGTGCCAGCAGCCTTGGGACAGGTGGGGACCAAGAGACCCAGTACTTC | CASSLGTGGDQETQYF
- | TRBJ2-1 | - | TRBV29-1 | TGCAGCGTCCTCTTCGCACAGGGTTACGAGCAGTTCTTC | CSVLFAQGYEQFF
few | TRBJ2-5 | TRBD1 | TRBV20-1 | TGCAGTGCTAGATCAGGGACAGGGGGCAGGGAGACCCAGTACTTC | CSARSGTGGRETQYF